The next 12 T cell receptor beta chains were all read from a single sample in a study of Ad26.COV2.S vaccination and SARS-CoV-2 variants. Sample treatment: about 20 received Ad26.COV2.S at low or high dose, single or two shots; 5 received placebo; per-sample allocation not given. After the first vaccine or placebo injection, samples were drawn on day 63. Assay used: immunoSEQ multiplex PCR; TCRdb lists only in-frame clones, some missing. The sample shows 380,000 or so clones, around 89% of them seen only once. The sequencing here drew on peripheral blood, taken in a trial of Ad26.COV2.S vaccine versus placebo. The receptors were sampled from a person between 18 and 59 years old who received the Ad26.COV2.S COVID-19 vaccine or a placebo.

This clone was detected only once. The chain combines TRBV3-1 (or the pseudogene TRBV3-2) with TRBJ2-2; tentative D call: TRBD1 (5 bases). With 3 bases removed from V and 0 bases from J, the gap between germline ends came to 17 bases. The germline gives CDR1 LGHDT, CDR2 YNNKEL (reference sequence). The CDR3 runs 18 residues. The CDR3 DNA is TGTGCCAGCAGCCAGGGCCATATCACAGGAACGAACACCGGGGAGCTGTTTTTT. As protein: CASSQGHITGTNTGELFF.

V and J are TRBV6-2 or TRBV6-3 and TRBJ2-1; D is possibly TRBD1 (5 bases). The CDR3 loop spans 11 amino acids. With 5 bases removed from V and 16 bases from J, the gap between germline ends came to 15 bases. Germline CDR1 is MNHEY and CDR2 is SVGEGT. The CDR3 region has the DNA TGTGCCAGCAGTAAGAGACAGACACGCTTCTTC. Protein product: CASSKRQTRFF.

The gene calls are TRBV7-9 and TRBJ2-1, with D possibly matching TRBD1 (6 bases). This CDR3 contains 14 residues. In germline, CDR1 is SEHNR, CDR2 FQNEAQ (reference sequence). V was shortened by 2 bases and J by 8 bases, with 13 bases between the two germline ends. CDR3 nucleotide sequence: TGTGCCAGCAGCTTATCAGGGGATATCGATGAGCAGTTCTTC. Translated: CASSLSGDIDEQFF.

Points on this clone: The sample has other DNA sequences that encode this CDR3 too. The rearrangement links TRBV24-1 to TRBJ2-2; 10 nucleotides match TRBD1. This CDR3 has 13 amino acids. Germline V gene sequence: CDR1 KGHDR, CDR2 SFDVKD. The V gene end was trimmed by 9 bases and the J gene end by 6 bases; junction bases not matched to a gene: 3. As DNA, the CDR3 is TGTGCCACCCGACAGGGGGCTTCCGGGGAGCTGTTTTTT. It specifies CATRQGASGELFF.

The chain uses TRBV28 and TRBJ1-6; 9 nucleotides agree with TRBD1. The V gene's germline CDR1 is MDHEN and CDR2 SYDVKM. This CDR3 is built from 15 residues. Trimming took 6 bases from V and 10 from J; bases not matched to a gene: 10. The CDR3 DNA follows: TGTGCCAGCAGATTGTCAAACAGGGGGCGATCACCCCTCCACTTT. This encodes CASRLSNRGRSPLHF.

The chain employs TRBV27 and TRBJ2-2, with D unclear. From germline, CDR1 is MNHEY and CDR2 SMNVEV (reference sequence). V shed 3 bases and J shed 1 base, with 3 bases lying between them. This CDR3 spans 13 amino acids. CDR3 loop: CASSFRNTGELFF. The CDR3 DNA reads TGTGCCAGCAGTTTTAGGAACACCGGGGAGCTGTTTTTT.

The count of this clone is one. V usage is TRBV6-1 and J usage is TRBJ1-2; D not resolved. The CDR3 spans 14 residues. Per germline, CDR1 MNHNS and CDR2 SASEGT. V gave up 3 bases and J gave up 0 bases, with 8 bases separating them. CDR3 loop: CASSEAVANYGYTF. Here the CDR3 DNA reads TGTGCCAGCAGTGAGGCAGTAGCTAACTATGGCTACACCTTC.

This clone was seen a few times. This sequence joins TRBV7-3 and TRBJ2-7, with 9 bases that match TRBD2. The CDR3 consists of 15 residues. V was clipped by 5 bases and J by 4 bases; unmatched bases: 9. Germline loops: CDR1 SGHTA, CDR2 FQGTGA. CDR3 in DNA: TGTGCCAGCAGCCCCTCGGCAGCGGGGGGATACGAGCAGTACTTC. Translating it yields CASSPSAAGGYEQYF.

This chain uses TRBV11-2 with TRBJ2-1; the match to TRBD2 covers 9 bases. From germline, CDR1 is SGHAT and CDR2 FQNNGV. CDR3 length: 16 amino acids. V lost 5 bases to trimming and J lost 0 bases; unmatched junction nucleotides: 5. DNA for the CDR3: TGTGCCAGCAGCATTAGCGGGAGCAGCTCCTACAATGAGCAGTTCTTC. Residues: CASSISGSSSYNEQFF.

The chain joins TRBV19 to TRBJ1-2; 9 bases match TRBD1. Trimming took 5 bases from V and 6 from J; bases not matched to a gene: 16. This CDR3 comprises 17 residues. Germline-derived CDR1 and CDR2 are LNHDA and SQIVND (reference sequence). The CDR3 sequence is CASSARAAGTGPNGYTF. The CDR3 DNA reads TGTGCCAGTAGTGCCCGAGCGGCGGGGACAGGGCCCAATGGCTACACCTTC. Complete variable domain (other parts from reference TRBV19 and TRBJ1-2): DGGITQSPKYLFRKEGQNVTLSCEQNLNHDAMYWYRQDPGQGLRLIYYSQIVNDFQKGDIAEGYSVSREKKESFPLTVTSAQKNPTAFYLCASSARAAGTGPNGYTFGSGTRLTVV.

This rearrangement joins TRBV28 to TRBJ1-5, with D unclear. V lost 2 bases and J lost 3, with 8 bases in between. Germline CDR1 and CDR2: MDHEN and SYDVKM. The CDR3 sequence is 14 residues long. CDR3 sequence reads: CASSLRQVNQPQHF. DNA of the CDR3: TGTGCCAGCAGTTTACGCCAGGTCAATCAGCCCCAGCATTTT.

The chain has TRBV11-1 and TRBJ2-3, with a possible D match to TRBD1 (6 bases). The germline CDR1 and CDR2 sequences are SGHAT and FQDESV (reference sequence). Trimming removed 5 bases at V and 2 bases at J, with 11 bases between. CDR3 length: 14 amino acids. Here the CDR3 DNA reads TGTGCCAGCAGCCCTAACAGGGTCACAGATACGCAGTATTTT. It translates to CASSPNRVTDTQYF.